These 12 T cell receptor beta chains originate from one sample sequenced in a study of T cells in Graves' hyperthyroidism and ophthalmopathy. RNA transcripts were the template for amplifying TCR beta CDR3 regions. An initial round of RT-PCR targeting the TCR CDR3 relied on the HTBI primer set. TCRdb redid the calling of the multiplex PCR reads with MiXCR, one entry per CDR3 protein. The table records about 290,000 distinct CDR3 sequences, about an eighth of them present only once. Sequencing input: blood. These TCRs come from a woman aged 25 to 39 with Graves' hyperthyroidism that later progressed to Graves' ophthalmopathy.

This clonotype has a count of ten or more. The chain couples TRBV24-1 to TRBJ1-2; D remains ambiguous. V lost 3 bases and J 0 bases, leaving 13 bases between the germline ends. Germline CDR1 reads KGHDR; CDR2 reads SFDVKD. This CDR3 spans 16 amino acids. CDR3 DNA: TGTGCCACCAGTGATCGGACGGGAGGTCCTAACTATGGCTACACCTTC. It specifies CATSDRTGGPNYGYTF.

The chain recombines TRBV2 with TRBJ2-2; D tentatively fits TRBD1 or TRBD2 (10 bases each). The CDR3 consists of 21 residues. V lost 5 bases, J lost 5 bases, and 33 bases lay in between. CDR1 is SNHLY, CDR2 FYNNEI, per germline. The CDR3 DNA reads TGTGCCAGCAGTCCACAAAGTGGGACAGGGGTCCTAGCGGGAGCTACCGGGGAGCTGTTTTTT. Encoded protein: CASSPQSGTGVLAGATGELFF.

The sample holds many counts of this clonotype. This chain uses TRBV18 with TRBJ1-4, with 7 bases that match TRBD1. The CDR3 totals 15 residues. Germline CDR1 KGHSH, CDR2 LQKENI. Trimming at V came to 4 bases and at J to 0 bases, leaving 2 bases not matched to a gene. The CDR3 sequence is CASSRDRATNEKLFF. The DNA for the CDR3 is TGTGCCAGCTCACGGGACAGAGCAACTAATGAAAAACTGTTTTTT. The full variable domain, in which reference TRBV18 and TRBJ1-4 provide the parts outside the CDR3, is NAGVMQNPRHLVRRRGQEARLRCSPMKGHSHVYWYRQLPEEGLKFMVYLQKENIIDESGMPKERFSAEFPKEGPSILRIQQVVRGDSAAYFCASSRDRATNEKLFFGSGTQLSVL.

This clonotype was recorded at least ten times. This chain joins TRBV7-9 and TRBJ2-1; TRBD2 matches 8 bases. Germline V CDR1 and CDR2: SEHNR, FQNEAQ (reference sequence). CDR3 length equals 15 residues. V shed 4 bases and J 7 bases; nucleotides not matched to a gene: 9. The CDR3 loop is CASSSSGRRENEQFF. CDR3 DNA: TGTGCCAGCAGCTCGAGCGGGAGACGGGAAAATGAGCAGTTCTTC.

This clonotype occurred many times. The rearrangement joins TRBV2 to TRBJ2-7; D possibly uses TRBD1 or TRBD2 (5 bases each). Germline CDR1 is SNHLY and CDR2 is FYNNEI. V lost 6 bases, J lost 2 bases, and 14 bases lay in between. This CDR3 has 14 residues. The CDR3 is CASRSGTVAYEQYF. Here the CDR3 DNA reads TGTGCCAGCAGGTCCGGGACGGTGGCCTACGAGCAGTACTTC.

CDR3 region: CASSQVVRTETQYF. CDR3 DNA sequence: TGTGCCAGCAGCCAAGTTGTCAGAACAGAGACCCAGTACTTC. This rearrangement joins TRBV3-1 to TRBJ2-5; D gene ambiguous. CDR3 length: 14 amino acids. V was shortened by 1 base and J by 4 bases, with 10 bases between the two germline ends. In germline, CDR1 is LGHDT, CDR2 YNNKEL (reference sequence).

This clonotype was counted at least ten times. CDR3 DNA: TGTGCCAGCAGTGTCGGCACTTCCTACGAGCAGTACTTC. Translated: CASSVGTSYEQYF. The chain combines TRBV6-1 with TRBJ2-7; D unclear. The CDR3 has 13 amino acids. CDR1 and CDR2 (germline): MNHNS, SASEGT. V was clipped by 4 bases and J by 1 base, with 8 bases between them.

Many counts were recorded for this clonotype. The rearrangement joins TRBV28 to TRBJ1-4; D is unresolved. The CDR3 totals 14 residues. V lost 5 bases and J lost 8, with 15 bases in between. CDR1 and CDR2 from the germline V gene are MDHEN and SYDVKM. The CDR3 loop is CASSPPPDREKLFF. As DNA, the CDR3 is TGTGCCAGCAGTCCGCCTCCCGATCGGGAAAAACTGTTTTTT.

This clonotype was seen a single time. Here the CDR3 reads CASSLPDRENTEAFF. In DNA form, the CDR3 reads TGTGCCAGCAGCCTACCGGACAGAGAGAACACTGAAGCTTTCTTT. V and J are TRBV12-3 or TRBV12-4 and TRBJ1-1; D is possibly TRBD1 (6 bases). The V end was cut by 6 bases, the J end by 1 base, with 15 bases between. The CDR3 has 15 residues.

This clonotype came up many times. CDR3 region: CASSKWPVFTDTQYF. The CDR3 coding sequence is TGTGCCAGCAGCAAATGGCCGGTTTTCACAGATACGCAGTATTTT. This sequence joins TRBV7-2 and TRBJ2-3; D is undetermined. Germline V gene data show CDR1 as SGHTA and CDR2 as FQGNSA. This CDR3 spans 15 amino acids. Trimming took off 5 bases at V and 2 bases at J, with 14 bases between the two ends.

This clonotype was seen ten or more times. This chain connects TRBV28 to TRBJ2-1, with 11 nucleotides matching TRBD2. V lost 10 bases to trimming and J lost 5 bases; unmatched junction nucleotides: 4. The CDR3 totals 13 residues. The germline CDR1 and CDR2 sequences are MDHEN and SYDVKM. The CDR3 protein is CATLTSGNNEQFF. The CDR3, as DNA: TGTGCCACCTTGACTAGCGGGAACAATGAGCAGTTCTTC.

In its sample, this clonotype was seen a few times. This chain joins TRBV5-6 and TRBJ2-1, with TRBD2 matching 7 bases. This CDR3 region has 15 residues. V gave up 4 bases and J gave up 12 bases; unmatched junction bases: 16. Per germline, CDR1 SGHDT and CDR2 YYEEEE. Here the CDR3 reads CASSLGGSSGFRQFF. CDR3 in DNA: TGTGCCAGCAGCCTCGGCGGGAGCTCGGGGTTTAGGCAGTTCTTC.